Listed here are 22 T cell receptor beta chains from one sample, sequenced in a study of blood T cell repertoires in COVID-19 (dated by TCRdb to 2020 to 2021). Library preparation was by the immunoSEQ multiplex PCR assay. TCRdb stores this immuneACCESS table with in-frame sequences only. Part of the clones is absent; in the studies checked, under half of the shortfall reflects unresolved V genes, and no reason is known for the rest. This sample comprises about 370,000 clones, around 90% of them detected only once. The ten top clones hold around 6.3% of the sample. The specimen was peripheral blood. All receptors come from a man aged 18 to 29 with active or convalescent COVID-19.

The table lists this clone with a count of one. An end of the junction does not agree with germline; a read error may underlie this. This CDR3 is also generated by other DNA sequences in the sample. The chain uses TRBV4-3 and TRBJ1-6; D not resolved. The V gene's germline CDR1 is LGHNA and CDR2 YSLEER. The CDR3 has 12 residues. CDR3 nucleotide sequence: TGCGCCAGTAGCCAGAGTAATTCACCCCTCCACTTT. Protein sequence: CASSQSNSPLHF.

V and J are TRBV7-8 and TRBJ2-7, with a possible D match to TRBD1 (6 bases). The V and J ends lost 5 bases and 0 bases respectively, with 17 bases between them. Germline CDR1 reads SGHVS; CDR2 reads FQNEAQ. CDR3 size: 16 residues. The CDR3 region has the DNA TGTGCCAGCAGCCCCTCACAGGGTAAAAGCTCCTACGAGCAGTACTTC. It is translated as CASSPSQGKSSYEQYF.

The chain links TRBV28 to TRBJ2-4; tentatively, D is TRBD1 (5 bases). The CDR3 contains 15 residues. Trimming took off 6 bases at V and 0 bases at J, with 12 bases between the two ends. Germline V gene lookup returns CDR1 MDHEN and CDR2 SYDVKM. This chain's CDR3 is CASREGQAAKNIQYF. For the CDR3, the DNA is TGTGCCAGCAGGGAAGGACAAGCAGCCAAAAACATTCAGTACTTC.

This clone was detected only a few times. The V gene is TRBV29-1, the J gene TRBJ1-1, with D unresolved. V gave up 4 bases and J gave up 0 bases, with 9 bases separating them. Looked up from germline, CDR1 is SQVTM and CDR2 is ANQGSEA. This CDR3 comprises 13 residues. DNA of the CDR3: TGCAGCGTTGGCCAGACAATGAACACTGAAGCTTTCTTT. This encodes CSVGQTMNTEAFF.

The V call is TRBV6-5, the J call TRBJ1-1, with D possibly matching TRBD1 (5 bases). CDR3 length: 13 residues. Germline-derived CDR1 and CDR2 are MNHEY and SVGAGI. The ends were cut back, 6 bases at V and 5 bases at J, with 13 bases in the middle. The CDR3 sequence: CASRGGVGTEAFF. The CDR3 DNA is TGTGCCAGCAGGGGGGGTGTAGGTACTGAAGCTTTCTTT.

The chain carries TRBV27 and TRBJ1-2, with D possibly TRBD1 on 5 matching bases. Per the germline V gene, CDR1 is MNHEY and CDR2 is SMNVEV (reference sequence). The CDR3 runs to 15 residues. V gave up 5 bases and J gave up 0 bases, with 13 bases separating them. This CDR3 reads CASSPGDASNYGYTF. DNA of the CDR3: TGTGCCAGCAGTCCGGGGGACGCCTCTAACTATGGCTACACCTTC.

The J gene is TRBJ1-5, the V gene TRBV4-3; D not certain. Germline-derived CDR1 and CDR2 are LGHNA and YSLEER. CDR3 length equals 14 residues. Trimming shortened V by 0 bases and J by 7 bases, and 10 bases separated the two germline ends. CDR3 nucleotide sequence: TGCGCCAGCAGCCAAGACATGGTGAGGCAGCCCCAGCATTTT. Its protein is CASSQDMVRQPQHF.

The CDR3 nucleotides are TGTGCCAGCAGCATCTACGGGACAGGGATTAATGAAAAACTGTTTTTT. Translation: CASSIYGTGINEKLFF. The chain has TRBV3-1 (or the pseudogene TRBV3-2) and TRBJ1-4; 9 positions agree with TRBD1. Looked up from germline, CDR1 is LGHDT and CDR2 is YNNKEL (reference sequence). With 5 bases clipped from V and 4 bases from J, the junction kept 8 bases outside the gene matches. The CDR3 has 16 residues.

The chain carries TRBV23-1 and TRBJ2-7; TRBD2 matches at 9 bases. TRBV23-1 is an ORF; its function is uncertain. This CDR3 is built from 16 residues. Trimming took 3 bases from V and 5 from J; bases not matched to a gene: 11. The CDR3 sequence: CASSQKPGTSNDEQYF. The DNA for the CDR3 is TGCGCCAGCAGTCAGAAGCCCGGGACTAGCAACGACGAGCAGTACTTC.

J is TRBJ2-7 and V is TRBV5-4, with 12 bases identical to TRBD2. V lost 0 bases to trimming and J lost 7 bases; unmatched junction nucleotides: 8. Germline CDR1 is SGHNT and CDR2 is YYREEE (reference sequence). This CDR3 is 16 amino acids long. In DNA, the CDR3 is TGTGCCAGCAGCTTGGCTCCGACTAGCGGGAGCTGGGAGCAGTACTTC. Translation gives CASSLAPTSGSWEQYF.

The V call is TRBV6-2 or TRBV6-3, the J call TRBJ1-6; tentatively, D is TRBD1 (6 bases). The CDR3 length is 13 residues. The germline gives CDR1 MNHEY, CDR2 SVGEGT. The V gene lost 6 bases and the J gene lost 8 bases, with 11 bases spanning the gap. CDR3 in DNA: TGTGCCAGCAGCACGGACAGCTATTCACCCCTCCACTTT. This encodes CASSTDSYSPLHF.

V gene TRBV5-4 combines with J gene TRBJ2-1, with 11 bases lining up with TRBD1. CDR3 size: 13 residues. Germline V lookup: CDR1 SGHNT, CDR2 YYREEE (reference sequence). After removal of 7 bases from V and 6 bases from J, the junction contained 3 bases not matched to a gene. The CDR3 coding sequence is TGTGCCAGCGGGACAGGGGGTGGCAATGAGCAGTTCTTC. It codes for CASGTGGGNEQFF.

V is TRBV15 and J is TRBJ2-3; 10 nucleotides align to TRBD1. The germline gives CDR1 LNHNV, CDR2 YYDKDF (reference sequence). The CDR3 runs 18 residues. V lost 0 bases to trimming and J lost 3 bases; unmatched junction nucleotides: 9. This chain's CDR3 is CATSRDRSRTGGTDTQYF. In DNA form, the CDR3 reads TGTGCCACCAGCAGAGATCGATCCCGGACAGGGGGGACAGATACGCAGTATTTT.

V gene TRBV15 combines with J gene TRBJ1-2, with TRBD1 matching 8 bases. The length of the CDR3 is 14 residues. Looked up from germline, CDR1 is LNHNV and CDR2 is YYDKDF (reference sequence). After removal of 6 bases from V and 4 bases from J, the junction contained 7 bases not matched to a gene. DNA of the CDR3: TGTGCCACCAGGAAGACAGGGGACCCCTATGGCTACACCTTC. Translating it yields CATRKTGDPYGYTF.

CDR3 loop: CASTPRPGAGSPLHF. Here the CDR3 DNA reads TGTGCCAGCACTCCGAGGCCGGGTGCGGGATCACCCCTCCACTTT. V is TRBV6-5 and J is TRBJ1-6; D gene uncertain. V shed 7 bases and J shed 10 bases, with 20 bases lying between them. Germline V gene sequence: CDR1 MNHEY, CDR2 SVGAGI. CDR3 size: 15 residues.

The rearrangement uses TRBV3-1 (or the pseudogene TRBV3-2) and TRBJ2-7; D ambiguous. Germline V lookup: CDR1 LGHDT, CDR2 YNNKEL (reference sequence). The CDR3 consists of 13 residues. The V and J ends lost 0 bases and 2 bases respectively, with 5 bases between them. The CDR3 DNA sequence: TGTGCCAGCAGCCAAGACAGTCCCTACGAGCAGTACTTC. Translating it yields CASSQDSPYEQYF.

This clone was observed once. The rearrangement uses TRBV4-3 and TRBJ2-7; 9 bases are a match to TRBD1. There are 14 residues in the CDR3. CDR1 is LGHNA, CDR2 YSLEER, per germline. The ends lost 3 bases at V and 3 bases at J; junction bases unmatched: 3. The CDR3 nucleotides read TGCGCCAGCAGCCAGGGGACAGGGAACTACGAGCAGTACTTC. It encodes CASSQGTGNYEQYF.

The rearrangement uses TRBV5-6 and TRBJ1-5; possibly TRBD1 for D (6 bases). The germline V and J ends were trimmed by 5 bases and 4 bases, with 16 bases remaining between them. This CDR3 has 15 amino acids. CDR1 is SGHDT and CDR2 is YYEEEE in the germline V gene. The CDR3, as DNA: TGTGCCAGCAGTTCCGACAGGACCTTGAATCAGCCCCAGCATTTT. It codes for CASSSDRTLNQPQHF.

This clone was recorded many times. The chain joins TRBV24-1 to TRBJ1-5; no definite D call. The CDR3 is 16 residues long. V dropped 3 bases and J dropped 7 bases, with 18 bases sitting between them. CDR1 is KGHDR and CDR2 is SFDVKD in the germline V gene. CDR3 residues: CATSDPAAGTGQPQHF. For the CDR3, the DNA is TGTGCCACCAGTGATCCGGCGGCAGGTACGGGGCAGCCCCAGCATTTT.

The chain is built from TRBV6-2 or TRBV6-3 and TRBJ2-5; D not resolved. Per the germline V gene, CDR1 is MNHEY and CDR2 is SVGEGT. The length of the CDR3 is 14 residues. Trimming took 7 bases from V and 5 from J, leaving 17 bases between them. The CDR3 nucleotides are TGTGCCAGCACCCCTCGAGCGCTGCGGGAGACCCAGTACTTC. Amino acids: CASTPRALRETQYF.

This chain connects TRBV19 to TRBJ2-7; TRBD1 matches at 8 bases. Germline trimming cut 1 base from V and 6 bases from J; bases unmatched to any gene: 14. Germline CDR1 and CDR2: LNHDA and SQIVND (reference sequence). The CDR3 has 17 amino acids. The chain's CDR3 is CASSIAGTGRGGSEQYF. CDR3 nucleotide sequence: TGTGCCAGTAGTATAGCCGGGACAGGCCGAGGAGGTAGCGAGCAGTACTTC. Complete variable domain (other parts from reference TRBV19 and TRBJ2-7): DGGITQSPKYLFRKEGQNVTLSCEQNLNHDAMYWYRQDPGQGLRLIYYSQIVNDFQKGDIAEGYSVSREKKESFPLTVTSAQKNPTAFYLCASSIAGTGRGGSEQYFGPGTRLTVT.

This chain links TRBV27 with TRBJ1-1; 12 bases map to TRBD1. This CDR3 spans 17 amino acids. Per the germline V gene, CDR1 is MNHEY and CDR2 is SMNVEV (reference sequence). V lost 10 bases to trimming and J lost 4 bases; unmatched junction nucleotides: 16. Here the CDR3 reads CATHSPGTGGRSTEAFF. For the CDR3, the DNA is TGTGCCACCCACTCACCCGGGACAGGGGGCCGGAGCACTGAAGCTTTCTTT.